The source of this T cell receptor (beta chain) is a study of tumor-infiltrating lymphocytes in primary liver carcinoma. Looking at the study overall: Participating patients were men and women between 30 and 69 years old. Points from the study as a whole: Appearing in all five tumor regions was true of only about 8-24% of top clones. Tumor region pairs shared more overlap than did tumor-adjacent and tumor-blood pairs.

This clonotype was observed a handful of times. Its antigen is not known. Investigators took RNA and DNA out together from 20-30 mg of unsorted bulk tissue. More than 80% viable tumor cells made up every tumor sample. The template, about 510 ng total RNA, yielded TCR beta cDNA made with a constant-region primer. Generation of the TCR beta libraries relied on three nested multiplex PCR rounds using slightly modified ARM-PCR. TRBV1-TRBV30 forward and Cbeta reverse primers drove the first two roughly 11-cycle rounds. MiXCR, run by TCRdb on the multiplex PCR reads, gives a single entry per CDR3 protein. The data contain about 130,000 distinct CDR3 sequences, 55% to 75% of them singletons. Trimming removed 3 bases at V and 3 bases at J, with 17 bases between. Germline lookup yields CDR1 DFQATT and CDR2 SNEGSKA (reference sequence). The CDR3 has 15 residues.

The sequenced sample was liver tumor tissue from sampling region 3. Subset specified: tumor region T3, left-lateral pole. The receptor was isolated from a woman between 55 and 75 years old with primary liver carcinoma and hepatitis B virus infection. The chain couples TRBV20-1 to TRBJ1-1; maybe TRBD1 (6 bases). CDR3: CSARTTSGAYTEAFF. DNA for the CDR3: TGCAGTGCTAGGACAACCTCAGGGGCATACACTGAAGCTTTCTTT.